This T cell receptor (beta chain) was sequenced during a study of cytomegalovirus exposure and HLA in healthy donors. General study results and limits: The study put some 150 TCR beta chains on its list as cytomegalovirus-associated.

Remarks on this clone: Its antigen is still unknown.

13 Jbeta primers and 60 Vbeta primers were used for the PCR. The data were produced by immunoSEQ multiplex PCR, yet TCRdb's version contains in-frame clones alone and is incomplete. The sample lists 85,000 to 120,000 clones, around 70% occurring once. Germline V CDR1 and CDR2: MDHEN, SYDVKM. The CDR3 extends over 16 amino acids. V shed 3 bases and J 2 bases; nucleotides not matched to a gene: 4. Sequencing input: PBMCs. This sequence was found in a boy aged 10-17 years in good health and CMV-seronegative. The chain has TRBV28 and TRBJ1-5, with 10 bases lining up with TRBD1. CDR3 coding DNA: TGTGCCAGCAGTTTGGACAGGGGGGGACGCAATCAGCCCCAGCATTTT. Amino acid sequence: CASSLDRGGRNQPQHF.